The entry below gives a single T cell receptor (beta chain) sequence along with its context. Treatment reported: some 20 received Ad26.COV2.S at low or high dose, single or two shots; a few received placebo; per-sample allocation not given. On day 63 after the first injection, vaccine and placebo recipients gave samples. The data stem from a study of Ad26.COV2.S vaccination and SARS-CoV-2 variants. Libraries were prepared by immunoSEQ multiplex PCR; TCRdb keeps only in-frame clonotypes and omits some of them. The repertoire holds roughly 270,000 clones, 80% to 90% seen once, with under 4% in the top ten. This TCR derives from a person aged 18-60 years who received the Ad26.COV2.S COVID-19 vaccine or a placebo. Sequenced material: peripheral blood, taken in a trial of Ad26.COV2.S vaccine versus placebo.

The CDR3 reads CASSEIYEQYF. The DNA of the CDR3 is TGTGCCAGCAGTGAAATTTACGAGCAGTACTTC. This rearrangement joins TRBV2 to TRBJ2-7; D uncertain. Germline lookup yields CDR1 SNHLY and CDR2 FYNNEI. CDR3 length equals 11 residues. The germline V and J ends were trimmed by 2 bases and 4 bases, with 3 bases remaining between them.